The 21 T cell receptor beta chains listed next were all sequenced from one sample in a study of PD-L1 blockade in urothelial cancer. This table comes from immunoSEQ multiplex PCR, and its TCRdb copy is limited to in-frame clones, with some not included. The sample records 45,000 to 50,000 clones, around 83% being singletons. Time point noted: pretreatment peripheral blood. The material was PBMCs, obtained around atezolizumab (anti-PD-L1) treatment. These receptors were taken from a man aged 45-60 years with urothelial cancer.

This clone was detected only once. The rearrangement links TRBV18 to TRBJ1-3, with 8 positions matching TRBD1. There are 14 residues in the CDR3. Germline loops: CDR1 KGHSH, CDR2 LQKENI. J was trimmed by 8 bases and V by 3 bases; bases with no gene match: 6. The chain's CDR3 is CASSPTTGEDTIYF. CDR3 DNA: TGTGCCAGCTCACCGACGACAGGGGAGGACACCATATATTTT.

The CDR3: CASSALYEQYF. The CDR3 bases are TGTGCCAGCAGCGCACTCTACGAGCAGTACTTC. The chain combines TRBV11-2 with TRBJ2-7; D gene uncertain. Trimming stripped 5 bases from V and 3 bases from J, with 5 bases between. The CDR3 contains 11 residues. Germline loops: CDR1 SGHAT, CDR2 FQNNGV. Using reference TRBV11-2 and TRBJ2-7 for the parts outside the CDR3, the full variable domain is EAGVAQSPRYKIIEKRQSVAFWCNPISGHATLYWYQQILGQGPKLLIQFQNNGVVDDSQLPKDRFSAERLKGVDSTLKIQPAKLEDSAVYLCASSALYEQYFGPGTRLTVT.

The V and J genes are TRBV5-4 and TRBJ2-3; 7 positions match TRBD2. CDR1 and CDR2 (germline): SGHNT, YYREEE (reference sequence). V shed 2 bases, J shed 0 bases, and the junction held 6 bases outside the gene matches. This CDR3 is built from 16 residues. CDR3 loop: CASSLGLAVSTDTQYF. In nucleotides, the CDR3 is TGTGCCAGCAGCTTAGGTCTAGCGGTGAGCACAGATACGCAGTATTTT.

The V and J genes are TRBV7-9 and TRBJ2-5; weak D call: TRBD2 (6 bases). The CDR3 loop spans 13 amino acids. The germline V gene has CDR1 SEHNR and CDR2 FQNEAQ (reference sequence). V was pared by 5 bases and J by 5 bases, with 12 bases between. Here the CDR3 reads CASSPGGLETQYF. The CDR3 DNA follows: TGTGCCAGCAGCCCCGGAGGGCTCGAGACCCAGTACTTC.

The chain couples TRBV7-6 to TRBJ1-4, with D possibly matching TRBD1 (5 bases). The CDR3 runs to 16 residues. Germline CDR1 and CDR2: SGHVS and FNYEAQ. Trimming stripped 2 bases from V and 10 bases from J, with 20 bases between. Here the CDR3 reads CASSLTTGSQRGKLFF. CDR3 nucleotides: TGTGCCAGCAGCTTAACCACAGGTTCCCAAAGGGGAAAACTGTTTTTT.

This rearrangement joins TRBV9 to TRBJ2-7, with 8 nucleotides matching TRBD2. CDR1 is SGDLS and CDR2 is YYNGEE in the germline V gene. V was pared by 1 base and J by 5 bases, with 8 bases of the junction left unmatched. This CDR3 is 15 amino acids long. This CDR3 is CASSVSGGDYNEQYF. CDR3 sequence (DNA): TGTGCCAGCAGCGTATCGGGGGGGGACTACAACGAGCAGTACTTC. Full variable domain (remainder filled in from reference TRBV9 and TRBJ2-7): DSGVTQTPKHLITATGQRVTLRCSPRSGDLSVYWYQQSLDQGLQFLIQYYNGEERAKGNILERFSAQQFPDLHSELNLSSLELGDSALYFCASSVSGGDYNEQYFGPGTRLTVT.

The V gene is TRBV7-2, the J gene TRBJ2-3; TRBD2 matches at 14 bases. Germline CDR1 and CDR2: SGHTA and FQGNSA. This CDR3 has 17 amino acids. The V and J ends lost 5 bases and 1 base, in that order; junction bases with no gene match: 5. Here the CDR3 DNA reads TGTGCCAGCAGCCCCCGACTAGCGGGAGGGGGCACAGATACGCAGTATTTT. Its translation is CASSPRLAGGGTDTQYF.

V usage is TRBV28 and J usage is TRBJ2-2; D possibly corresponds to TRBD1 (6 bases). The CDR3 totals 12 residues. V was clipped by 6 bases and J by 10 bases, with 12 bases between them. Germline V CDR1 and CDR2: MDHEN, SYDVKM. In DNA form, the CDR3 reads TGTGCCAGCAGCCAACAGGGCCAGGAGCTGTTTTTT. Protein: CASSQQGQELFF. Full variable domain (outside the CDR3, taken from reference TRBV28 and TRBJ2-2): DVKVTQSSRYLVKRTGEKVFLECVQDMDHENMFWYRQDPGLGLRLIYFSYDVKMKEKGDIPEGYSVSREKKERFSLILESASTNQTSMYLCASSQQGQELFFGEGSRLTVL.

The chain combines TRBV6-6 with TRBJ1-4, with D maybe TRBD1 (5 bases). CDR1 and CDR2 from the germline V gene are MNHNY and SVGAGI (reference sequence). Trimming took 5 bases from V and 0 from J, leaving 13 bases between them. The CDR3 totals 16 residues. As DNA, the CDR3 is TGTGCCAGCAGTAACCCCGGGGGAGCAACTAATGAAAAACTGTTTTTT. Encoded protein: CASSNPGGATNEKLFF.

The CDR3 reads CASSLAAGGRDYEQYF. The CDR3 DNA follows: TGTGCCAGCAGCTTAGCGGCGGGCGGGAGGGACTACGAGCAGTACTTC. The V call is TRBV7-6, the J call TRBJ2-7, with TRBD2 identical over 9 bases. CDR3 length: 16 residues. Germline trimming cut 0 bases from V and 3 bases from J; bases unmatched to any gene: 6. The germline CDR1 and CDR2 sequences are SGHVS and FNYEAQ.

This clone appeared once. This chain joins TRBV18 and TRBJ1-2; TRBD1 agrees at 7 bases. From germline, CDR1 is KGHSH and CDR2 LQKENI. This CDR3 region has 14 residues. Trimming cost V 3 bases and J 6 bases; bases outside gene matches: 7. In DNA, the CDR3 is TGTGCCAGCTCACCCCCCGGGACAGATAATGGCTACACCTTC. Amino acid sequence: CASSPPGTDNGYTF.

V and J are TRBV25-1 and TRBJ1-6; the D gene is possibly TRBD1 (5 bases). From germline, CDR1 is MGHDK and CDR2 SYGVNS. CDR3 length: 13 amino acids. V was shortened by 2 bases and J by 10 bases, with 9 bases between the two germline ends. This chain's CDR3 is CASSEMDTSPLHF. CDR3 sequence (DNA): TGTGCCAGCAGTGAAATGGACACCTCACCCCTCCACTTT.

This clone was observed a few times. This rearrangement joins TRBV7-9 to TRBJ1-1, with a possible D match to TRBD1 (5 bases). The V end was cut by 8 bases, the J end by 3 bases, with 13 bases between. Looked up from germline, CDR1 is SEHNR and CDR2 is FQNEAQ (reference sequence). The CDR3 is made up of 13 amino acids. The CDR3 loop reads CASGPGGDTEAFF. In nucleotides, the CDR3 is TGTGCCAGCGGGCCTGGAGGGGACACTGAAGCTTTCTTT.

This clone came up a few times. The chain joins TRBV6-1 to TRBJ2-5; 7 positions agree with TRBD2. CDR1 MNHNS and CDR2 SASEGT come from the germline V gene. The length of the CDR3 is 14 residues. J was trimmed by 1 base and V by 7 bases; bases with no gene match: 6. CDR3: CASILVAGQETQYF. The CDR3, as DNA: TGTGCCAGCATCCTCGTAGCGGGCCAAGAGACCCAGTACTTC.

J is TRBJ2-7 and V is TRBV7-3; 9 nucleotides align to TRBD2. The CDR3 has 15 residues. V lost 2 bases and J lost 4; bases outside the gene matches: 6. Germline-derived CDR1 and CDR2 are SGHTA and FQGTGA. CDR3: CASSLVAGDLYEQYF. The CDR3 DNA is TGTGCCAGCAGCTTAGTAGCGGGAGACCTATACGAGCAGTACTTC.

The chain carries TRBV6-1 and TRBJ1-4; 7 bases align to TRBD1. The CDR3 totals 14 residues. Per germline, CDR1 MNHNS and CDR2 SASEGT. J lost 8 bases, V lost 1 base, and 4 bases had no gene match. The CDR3: CASSEGRGREKLFF. The CDR3 DNA reads as TGTGCCAGCAGTGAAGGCAGGGGGAGAGAAAAACTGTTTTTT.

The chain recombines TRBV28 with TRBJ1-1; no clear D gene. CDR1 is MDHEN and CDR2 is SYDVKM in the germline V gene. This CDR3 is 14 amino acids long. V was clipped by 2 bases and J by 1 base, with 8 bases between them. CDR3 region: CASSLPVPNTEAFF. CDR3 nucleotide sequence: TGTGCCAGCAGTTTACCAGTACCGAACACTGAAGCTTTCTTT.

The chain employs TRBV5-5 and TRBJ1-1, with D possibly being TRBD1 (5 bases). Trimming took off 1 base at V and 2 bases at J, with 9 bases between the two ends. This CDR3 comprises 14 residues. Germline CDR1 is SGHKS and CDR2 is YYEKEE (reference sequence). The CDR3 reads CASSLQQDNTEAFF. The DNA for the CDR3 is TGTGCCAGCAGCTTGCAACAGGATAACACTGAAGCTTTCTTT.

The chain uses TRBV5-5 and TRBJ1-1, with D possibly matching TRBD1 (5 bases). The V end lost 4 bases, the J end lost 3 bases, and 13 bases lay between the germline ends. The CDR3 covers 14 residues. Per germline, CDR1 SGHKS and CDR2 YYEKEE (reference sequence). CDR3 protein: CASSVFGGDTEAFF. Here the CDR3 DNA reads TGTGCCAGCAGCGTGTTCGGGGGGGACACTGAAGCTTTCTTT.

The chain couples TRBV10-1 to TRBJ2-5; TRBD2 is a possible D gene (5 bases). Trimming took off 3 bases at V and 3 bases at J, with 8 bases between the two ends. Germline V gene sequence: CDR1 WNHNN, CDR2 SYGVQD (reference sequence). The CDR3 consists of 13 residues. CDR3 loop: CASSDVAKETQYF. CDR3 bases: TGCGCCAGCAGTGATGTAGCGAAAGAGACCCAGTACTTC.

The chain combines TRBV29-1 with TRBJ1-2, with D possibly TRBD1 on 5 matching bases. V lost 2 bases and J lost 9, with 16 bases in between. The CDR3 runs to 13 residues. Germline V lookup: CDR1 SQVTM, CDR2 ANQGSEA. As DNA, the CDR3 is TGCAGCGTTGAAAGGCAGTGGGGCGGTAGCTACACCTTC. Its protein product is CSVERQWGGSYTF.